This T cell receptor beta chain emerged from a study of Graves' ophthalmopathy and Graves' hyperthyroidism. Whole-study context: Peripheral blood sampling occurred at initial diagnosis, before any treatment.

Patients newly diagnosed with hyperthyroidism, under 2 months' duration, were aged 18 to 65, the study reports. Study-wide findings and caveats: Researchers report that a 13-signature model separated ophthalmopathy from stable hyperthyroidism, posting 87.88% sensitivity and 75% to 84% specificity.

TCR beta CDR3 amplification used RNA transcripts. In the first round, RT-PCR was carried out with HTBI primers, and a multiplex PCR formed the second round. MiXCR, applied by TCRdb to the multiplex PCR reads, yields one record per CDR3 protein. The sample has 400,000 to 500,000 distinct CDR3 sequences, around a fifth seen once. In germline, CDR1 is LNHDA, CDR2 SQIVND (reference sequence). The CDR3 is made up of 13 amino acids. V was cut by 6 bases and J by 4 bases, with 13 bases left in between. Ten or more counts support this clonotype. Antigen unknown. Sequenced material: peripheral blood. The chain has TRBV19 and TRBJ2-7, with D tentatively TRBD1 or TRBD2 (7 bases each). This TCR was sampled from a woman between 18 and 29 years old with stable Graves' hyperthyroidism. CDR3: CASRAGTAYEQYF. Written as DNA, the CDR3 is TGTGCCAGTAGAGCGGGGACAGCTTACGAGCAGTACTTC. Looking up the rest from reference TRBV19 and TRBJ2-7 gives the full variable domain: DGGITQSPKYLFRKEGQNVTLSCEQNLNHDAMYWYRQDPGQGLRLIYYSQIVNDFQKGDIAEGYSVSREKKESFPLTVTSAQKNPTAFYLCASRAGTAYEQYFGPGTRLTVT.